The 30 T cell receptor beta chains below all came from one sample that was sequenced in a study of shared clonotypes between healthy human individuals. Profiled with immunoSEQ multiplex PCR; TCRdb holds only in-frame clones, not every one. The sample has about 2,200,000 clones; more than 85% are singletons. CD45RO-negative, CCR7-positively selected cells formed the naive CD8 fraction, excluding terminally differentiated effector memory CD45RA+ cells. The sample was naive CD8+ T cells from PBMCs. The receptors originated from a man between 18 and 29 years old in good health. Some clones in this sample may be carry-over from other donors' samples.

This clone was counted once. The CDR3: CASSPMGLEQYF. CDR3 sequence (DNA): TGTGCCAGCAGCCCCATGGGTCTCGAGCAGTACTTC. The gene calls are TRBV28 and TRBJ2-7; D is undetermined. The CDR3 contains 12 residues. Germline V lookup: CDR1 MDHEN, CDR2 SYDVKM. V was shortened by 6 bases and J by 6 bases, with 12 bases between the two germline ends.

The chain links TRBV19 to TRBJ2-1, with D perhaps TRBD1 (6 bases). The CDR3 totals 15 residues. Trimming cost V 3 bases and J 2 bases, with 11 bases left between them. Germline loops: CDR1 LNHDA, CDR2 SQIVND (reference sequence). The CDR3 region is CASSIGQKAYNEQFF. The CDR3 bases are TGTGCCAGTAGTATTGGACAGAAGGCCTACAATGAGCAGTTCTTC.

V and J are TRBV28 and TRBJ2-3; 9 positions match TRBD2. Germline V gene data show CDR1 as MDHEN and CDR2 as SYDVKM. The CDR3 spans 17 residues. After removal of 2 bases from V and 2 bases from J, the junction contained 8 bases not matched to a gene. Written as DNA, the CDR3 is TGTGCCAGCAGTTTAAGTCCTAGCGGGGAATTCACAGATACGCAGTATTTT. Its protein product is CASSLSPSGEFTDTQYF.

The CDR3 DNA sequence: TGCGCCAGCACAGGATCTAGCGGTACAGATACGCAGTATTTT. Its protein product is CASTGSSGTDTQYF. The V gene is TRBV5-1, the J gene TRBJ2-3; 7 nucleotides match TRBD2. CDR1 SGHRS and CDR2 YFSETQ come from the germline V gene. This CDR3 contains 14 residues. V dropped 6 bases and J dropped 3; count of bases not matched to a gene: 7.

This chain joins TRBV4-3 and TRBJ2-5; D remains unclear. CDR1 and CDR2 from the germline V gene are LGHNA and YSLEER. V dropped 1 base and J dropped 5 bases, with 11 bases sitting between them. CDR3 length equals 14 residues. The CDR3 DNA is TGCGCCAGCAGCCAAGGCAGTACCCGGGAGACCCAGTACTTC. Protein product: CASSQGSTRETQYF.

The DNA of the CDR3 is TGCGCCAGCAGCTTGGTTCCCCACAGGGGTGGCACTGAAGCTTTCTTT. This encodes CASSLVPHRGGTEAFF. The V gene is TRBV5-1, the J gene TRBJ1-1; 7 bases align to TRBD1. V shed 0 bases and J 4 bases; nucleotides not matched to a gene: 9. The CDR3 has 16 residues. The germline CDR1 and CDR2 sequences are SGHRS and YFSETQ.

For this clone: Other DNA sequences in the sample encode the same CDR3. V gene TRBV5-1 combines with J gene TRBJ1-1, with unresolved D. Trimming shortened V by 0 bases and J by 2 bases, and 8 bases separated the two germline ends. Germline V gene data show CDR1 as SGHRS and CDR2 as YFSETQ. The CDR3 covers 14 residues. The CDR3 bases are TGCGCCAGCAGCTTGGGAGGAGTTAACACTGAAGCTTTCTTT. Translation gives CASSLGGVNTEAFF.

The V gene is TRBV15, the J gene TRBJ2-7, with 8 bases aligning to TRBD1. V was clipped by 1 base and J by 6 bases; unmatched bases: 8. The CDR3 runs 15 residues. Germline lookup yields CDR1 LNHNV and CDR2 YYDKDF (reference sequence). CDR3 bases: TGTGCCACCAGCAGAGCGTCGACCACAGGGGGCGAGCAGTACTTC. This gives the protein CATSRASTTGGEQYF.

The chain has TRBV7-9 and TRBJ2-7; D possibly uses TRBD1 or TRBD2 (5 bases each). The CDR3 totals 14 residues. Germline lookup yields CDR1 SEHNR and CDR2 FQNEAQ (reference sequence). V lost 6 bases and J lost 6, with 18 bases in between. The CDR3 nucleotides are TGTGCCAGCAGACAAGACGGGGCCCAAACCGAGCAGTACTTC. This sequence encodes CASRQDGAQTEQYF. Using reference TRBV7-9 and TRBJ2-7 for the parts outside the CDR3, the full variable domain is DTGVSQNPRHKITKRGQNVTFRCDPISEHNRLYWYRQTLGQGPEFLTYFQNEAQLEKSRLLSDRFSAERPKGSFSTLEIQRTEQGDSAMYLCASRQDGAQTEQYFGPGTRLTVT.

The chain is built from TRBV15 and TRBJ2-2, with 7 positions matching TRBD1. The CDR3 sequence is 14 residues long. Trimming at V came to 7 bases and at J to 0 bases, leaving 2 bases not matched to a gene. Germline CDR1 reads LNHNV; CDR2 reads YYDKDF (reference sequence). In DNA form, the CDR3 reads TGTGCCACCACAGACAGGGCGAACACCGGGGAGCTGTTTTTT. It yields the protein CATTDRANTGELFF.

This chain links TRBV13 with TRBJ2-7; D gene unclear. Per the germline V gene, CDR1 is PRHDT and CDR2 is FYEKMQ (reference sequence). This CDR3 has 14 amino acids. Trimming left V 3 bases short and J 0 bases short, with 9 bases between. This CDR3 is CASSFWGNSYEQYF. The CDR3 bases are TGTGCCAGCAGCTTCTGGGGAAACTCCTACGAGCAGTACTTC.

The rearrangement joins TRBV29-1 to TRBJ2-2, with 16 bases fitting TRBD2. With 6 bases clipped from V and 0 bases from J, the junction kept 4 bases outside the gene matches. The CDR3 has 17 residues. Germline V gene sequence: CDR1 SQVTM, CDR2 ANQGSEA. The chain's CDR3 is CSVWGLAGGSNTGELFF. The CDR3 DNA follows: TGCAGCGTATGGGGACTAGCGGGAGGGTCGAACACCGGGGAGCTGTTTTTT.

J is TRBJ2-5 and V is TRBV7-6; TRBD1 matches 9 bases. The CDR3 loop spans 14 amino acids. The V and J ends lost 4 bases and 4 bases, in that order; junction bases with no gene match: 4. CDR1 and CDR2 (germline): SGHVS, FNYEAQ. CDR3: CASSSGQGRETQYF. DNA for the CDR3: TGTGCCAGCAGCTCAGGACAGGGGCGAGAGACCCAGTACTTC. The whole variable domain, filled in from reference TRBV7-6 and TRBJ2-5, reads GAGVSQSPRYKVTKRGQDVALRCDPISGHVSLYWYRQALGQGPEFLTYFNYEAQQDKSGLPNDRFSAERPEGSISTLTIQRTEQRDSAMYRCASSSGQGRETQYFGPGTRLLVL.

This chain connects TRBV6-4 to TRBJ2-1; a weak D match, TRBD2 (5 bases). Deletions cut 4 bases from V and 0 bases from J, with 10 bases between. The CDR3 extends over 15 amino acids. Germline CDR1 reads MRHNA; CDR2 reads SNTAGT. CDR3 DNA sequence: TGTGCCAGCAGTGGTAGCGCTAGCTCCTACAATGAGCAGTTCTTC. As protein: CASSGSASSYNEQFF.

The count of this clone is one. The genes are TRBV28 and TRBJ2-1, with D possibly matching TRBD2 (6 bases). Germline values: CDR1 MDHEN, CDR2 SYDVKM. The V gene lost 2 bases and the J gene lost 5 bases, with 13 bases spanning the gap. The CDR3 extends over 15 amino acids. The CDR3 reads CASSLGGRTNNEQFF. The DNA for the CDR3 is TGTGCCAGCAGTTTAGGGGGGAGAACCAACAATGAGCAGTTCTTC.

The rearrangement joins TRBV29-1 to TRBJ2-1, with D maybe TRBD2 (6 bases). The CDR3 runs 13 residues. Germline V gene data show CDR1 as SQVTM and CDR2 as ANQGSEA. Trimming took off 4 bases at V and 8 bases at J, with 15 bases between the two ends. CDR3 coding DNA: TGCAGCGTTGGGGGGGTCCGGAGCGATGAGCAGTTCTTC. As protein: CSVGGVRSDEQFF.

Comments on this clone: Other DNA sequences of this sample code for an identical CDR3. This rearrangement joins TRBV9 to TRBJ1-2; the D gene is possibly TRBD1 (5 bases). V was clipped by 2 bases and J by 2 bases, with 16 bases between them. The CDR3 loop spans 16 amino acids. The germline V gene encodes CDR1 SGDLS and CDR2 YYNGEE. CDR3 region: CASSVREGVANYGYTF. CDR3 nucleotide sequence: TGTGCCAGCAGCGTCCGAGAAGGGGTCGCCAACTATGGCTACACCTTC.

This chain joins TRBV9 and TRBJ2-7, with 8 bases that match TRBD2. Germline assignment: CDR1 SGDLS and CDR2 YYNGEE. V was pared by 4 bases and J by 2 bases, with 8 bases of the junction left unmatched. The CDR3 sequence is 15 residues long. The CDR3 spells CASSPGGRGTYEQYF. DNA for the CDR3: TGTGCCAGCAGCCCGGGGGGGCGGGGTACCTACGAGCAGTACTTC.

Points on this clone: The sample carries other DNA sequences with the same CDR3. The chain uses TRBV9 and TRBJ2-7; a weak D match, TRBD2 (5 bases). CDR1 and CDR2 from the germline V gene are SGDLS and YYNGEE. The ends were cut back, 2 bases at V and 4 bases at J, with 13 bases in the middle. The CDR3 is 14 residues long. The CDR3 spells CASSVNSAGYEQYF. In DNA, the CDR3 is TGTGCCAGCAGCGTTAATTCTGCGGGTTACGAGCAGTACTTC.

CDR3 coding DNA: TGTGCCAGCAGCCCGCGGGGGGGGGCTAGGGCAGATACGCAGTATTTT. It codes for CASSPRGGARADTQYF. The chain is built from TRBV7-2 and TRBJ2-3, with 9 bases fitting TRBD2. V was pared by 5 bases and J by 4 bases, with 10 bases of the junction left unmatched. There are 16 residues in the CDR3. The V gene's germline CDR1 is SGHTA and CDR2 FQGNSA.

V is TRBV7-9 and J is TRBJ2-2; 10 nucleotides agree with TRBD2. The CDR3 is made up of 16 amino acids. In germline, CDR1 is SEHNR, CDR2 FQNEAQ (reference sequence). V lost 5 bases and J lost 1; bases outside the gene matches: 4. This CDR3 reads CASSTLAGGNTGELFF. For the CDR3, the DNA is TGTGCCAGCAGCACTTTAGCGGGAGGGAACACCGGGGAGCTGTTTTTT.

This chain connects TRBV6-6 to TRBJ2-3, with D uncertain. Trimming shortened V by 6 bases and J by 3 bases, and 4 bases separated the two germline ends. CDR3 length equals 11 residues. Germline values: CDR1 MNHNY, CDR2 SVGAGI (reference sequence). The CDR3: CASRHTDTQYF. The CDR3, as DNA: TGTGCCAGCAGGCATACAGATACGCAGTATTTT.

The chain links TRBV11-2 to TRBJ2-1; 7 nucleotides align to TRBD1. Germline trimming cut 4 bases from V and 4 bases from J; bases unmatched to any gene: 4. Germline CDR1 and CDR2: SGHAT and FQNNGV. This CDR3 region has 14 residues. The CDR3 region is CASSSTGVYNEQFF. The CDR3 bases are TGTGCCAGCAGCTCCACAGGGGTATACAATGAGCAGTTCTTC.

This rearrangement joins TRBV7-6 to TRBJ1-2; possible D gene TRBD1, 5 bases. V was pared by 1 base and J by 4 bases, with 28 bases between. The CDR3 loop spans 20 amino acids. Per germline, CDR1 SGHVS and CDR2 FNYEAQ. Written as DNA, the CDR3 is TGTGCCAGCAGCTTAGAAGCAGGGCCCACGGGAAGACCTCACGGCTATGGCTACACCTTC. Its translation is CASSLEAGPTGRPHGYGYTF.

The V gene is TRBV7-9, the J gene TRBJ2-1, with D possibly being TRBD1 or TRBD2 (7 bases each). V lost 1 base to trimming and J lost 0 bases, with 13 bases between them. Germline V CDR1 and CDR2: SEHNR, FQNEAQ (reference sequence). This CDR3 contains 17 residues. For the CDR3, the DNA is TGTGCCAGCAGCTTAGTCCAGGGGGGGTTCTCCTACAATGAGCAGTTCTTC. This gives the protein CASSLVQGGFSYNEQFF. Together with reference TRBV7-9 and TRBJ2-1, the CDR3 gives the full variable domain: DTGVSQNPRHKITKRGQNVTFRCDPISEHNRLYWYRQTLGQGPEFLTYFQNEAQLEKSRLLSDRFSAERPKGSFSTLEIQRTEQGDSAMYLCASSLVQGGFSYNEQFFGPGTRLTVL.

The chain uses TRBV6-6 and TRBJ2-1; no clear D gene. The CDR3 covers 12 residues. V dropped 7 bases and J dropped 1 base, with 5 bases sitting between them. Per germline, CDR1 MNHNY and CDR2 SVGAGI (reference sequence). The CDR3 DNA reads as TGTGCCAGCACAGATTCCTACAATGAGCAGTTCTTC. This sequence encodes CASTDSYNEQFF.

J is TRBJ1-1 and V is TRBV10-3; 8 positions match TRBD1. V lost 4 bases, J lost 3 bases, and 13 bases stayed unmatched. The germline V gene encodes CDR1 ENHRY and CDR2 SYGVKD. The CDR3 runs 17 residues. CDR3 residues: CAISASRAGGRDTEAFF. CDR3 coding DNA: TGTGCCATCAGTGCGAGTCGGGCAGGGGGCAGGGACACTGAAGCTTTCTTT.

The V gene is TRBV19, the J gene TRBJ2-1, with a tentative D call TRBD1 (6 bases). The CDR3 has 15 residues. Deletions cut 7 bases from V and 7 bases from J, with 20 bases between. Germline lookup yields CDR1 LNHDA and CDR2 SQIVND (reference sequence). CDR3 amino acids: CASKVIGGLMNEQFF. In DNA form, the CDR3 reads TGTGCCAGTAAGGTAATTGGGGGCCTAATGAATGAGCAGTTCTTC.

The rearrangement uses TRBV7-9 and TRBJ2-1; D is unclear. CDR1 and CDR2 (germline): SEHNR, FQNEAQ (reference sequence). There are 13 residues in the CDR3. Between the trimmed V and J ends, which lost 1 base and 15 bases, there was a span of 16 bases. For the CDR3, the DNA is TGTGCCAGCAGCTTAGGCCCCGACCCTCTCCGGTTCTTC. Protein sequence: CASSLGPDPLRFF.

The chain has TRBV11-2 and TRBJ2-7, with 9 bases matching TRBD1. V was pared by 6 bases and J by 9 bases, with 15 bases of the junction left unmatched. From germline, CDR1 is SGHAT and CDR2 FQNNGV. CDR3 length equals 15 residues. CDR3: CASRYDRGAPPRQYF. CDR3 bases: TGTGCCAGCAGATATGACAGGGGGGCCCCTCCCCGGCAGTACTTC.